Reported below is one TCR beta chain. Its specificity is not known. The record originates from a study of shared clonotypes between healthy human individuals. Study-wide points: The expectation was that sequencing depth would affect clonotype sharing among donors. In contrast to clonotypes shared by all four donors, non-shared clonotypes had lower generation probabilities.

Here immunoSEQ multiplex PCR was the method, and the copy in TCRdb shows in-frame clones only, minus some. The sample lists millions of clones; approximately 94% were seen once. In the naive CD8 group, cells lacked CD45RO and were positively selected for CCR7, so terminally differentiated effector memory CD45RA+ cells were left out. Germline values: CDR1 SGDLS, CDR2 YYNGEE. V was shortened by 1 base and J by 3 bases, with 10 bases between the two germline ends. CDR3 size: 14 residues. The clonotype originates from a man younger than 35 in good health. The rearrangement links TRBV9 to TRBJ1-1; D is perhaps TRBD1 (6 bases). Sample: naive CD8+ T cells sorted from blood. Written as DNA, the CDR3 is TGTGCCAGCAGCGTAAACAGGGAGTACACTGAAGCTTTCTTT. Protein sequence: CASSVNREYTEAFF.